Following are 29 T cell receptor beta chains from one sample sequenced in a study of a mutant IDH1 vaccine in newly diagnosed glioma. As to time point: week 47, end of study. Each dose of the vaccine consisted of 300 ug of mutant IDH1 20-mer peptide, with topical imiquimod. Their recognized antigens are unknown. Clones were read by immunoSEQ multiplex PCR, and TCRdb kept only the in-frame ones, dropping some. The repertoire holds tens of thousands of clones, with under 85% as singletons. Here the sequenced sample was PBMCs, taken from a glioma patient whose treatment included an IDH1 peptide vaccine. The origin of the receptors is a woman aged 50 to 65 with glioma.

As regards this clone: A junction end diverges from the germline sequence, so it may reflect a read error. The chain employs TRBV4-2 and TRBJ1-5, with TRBD1 identical over 9 bases. There are 15 residues in the CDR3. CDR1 is LGHNA and CDR2 is YNFKEQ in the germline V gene. CDR3 nucleotides: TGTGCCAGCAGCTCCCGGGACAGGGAGAATCGGCCCCAGCATTTT. Residues: CASSSRDRENRPQHF.

The chain links TRBV5-1 to TRBJ1-5; D call uncertain. Deletions cut 0 bases from V and 1 base from J, with 2 bases between. Germline CDR1 SGHRS, CDR2 YFSETQ. CDR3 size: 13 residues. The chain's CDR3 is CASSLGSNQPQHF. The CDR3 nucleotides are TGCGCCAGCAGCTTGGGCAGCAATCAGCCCCAGCATTTT.

J is TRBJ1-2 and V is TRBV7-2, with TRBD1 matching over 10 bases. Germline trimming cut 5 bases from V and 1 base from J; bases unmatched to any gene: 13. Germline CDR1 SGHTA, CDR2 FQGNSA. The CDR3 totals 18 residues. This CDR3 reads CASSVQSGTGAVNYGYTF. DNA of the CDR3: TGTGCCAGCAGCGTCCAATCCGGGACAGGGGCTGTTAACTATGGCTACACCTTC. Full variable domain (missing parts from reference TRBV7-2 and TRBJ1-2): GAGVSQSPSNKVTEKGKDVELRCDPISGHTALYWYRQSLGQGLEFLIYFQGNSAPDKSGLPSDRFSAERTGGSVSTLTIQRTQQEDSAVYLCASSVQSGTGAVNYGYTFGSGTRLTVV.

This clone was seen once. This rearrangement joins TRBV27 to TRBJ2-7; 7 nucleotides align to TRBD2. J was trimmed by 6 bases and V by 6 bases; bases with no gene match: 11. Germline V gene sequence: CDR1 MNHEY, CDR2 SMNVEV (reference sequence). The CDR3 extends over 14 amino acids. DNA for the CDR3: TGTGCCAGCAGCCACGGGCGCAGGGAGGGCGAGCAGTACTTC. Residues: CASSHGRREGEQYF.

The rearrangement uses TRBV10-2 and TRBJ1-3; D is uncertain. The V end was cut by 6 bases, the J end by 0 bases, with 6 bases between. This CDR3 contains 13 residues. Germline CDR1 is WSHSY and CDR2 is SAAADI. The CDR3 protein is CASRSYSGNTIYF. The CDR3 DNA reads TGCGCCAGCAGATCCTACTCTGGAAACACCATATATTTT.

CDR3 bases: TGTGCCAGCTCACCCTCAACCAAGAAAAACACTGAAGCTTTCTTT. Its protein product is CASSPSTKKNTEAFF. The rearrangement uses TRBV18 and TRBJ1-1; D call uncertain. V gave up 3 bases and J gave up 2 bases, with 13 bases separating them. The CDR3 is 15 residues long. CDR1 and CDR2 from the germline V gene are KGHSH and LQKENI.

V and J are TRBV6-1 and TRBJ1-1; weak D call: TRBD1 (5 bases). The CDR3 length is 14 residues. Between the trimmed V and J ends, which lost 3 bases and 0 bases, there was a span of 8 bases. The germline V gene has CDR1 MNHNS and CDR2 SASEGT. The CDR3 region is CASSEGGMNTEAFF. As DNA, the CDR3 is TGTGCCAGCAGTGAGGGGGGGATGAACACTGAAGCTTTCTTT.

The chain joins TRBV7-2 to TRBJ2-3; D possibly corresponds to TRBD2 (6 bases). CDR1 is SGHTA, CDR2 FQGNSA, per germline. This CDR3 is built from 15 residues. Trimming left V 4 bases short and J 2 bases short, with 13 bases between. DNA for the CDR3: TGTGCCAGCAGCTCGGACGGGAGAGCCACAGATACGCAGTATTTT. This translates into CASSSDGRATDTQYF.

The chain links TRBV6-1 to TRBJ1-5, with a tentative D call TRBD1 (5 bases). This CDR3 spans 15 amino acids. The germline V and J ends were trimmed by 4 bases and 0 bases, with 10 bases remaining between them. Germline V gene sequence: CDR1 MNHNS, CDR2 SASEGT. The CDR3 DNA follows: TGTGCCAGCAGTGGAGGGGCCAGTAGCAATCAGCCCCAGCATTTT. Translation: CASSGGASSNQPQHF.

As DNA, the CDR3 is TGTGCCAGCAGCCGCGGTGCGGGAACCACAGAGACCCAGTACTTC. It translates to CASSRGAGTTETQYF. The gene calls are TRBV9 and TRBJ2-5, with D possibly TRBD2 on 6 matching bases. The CDR3 totals 15 residues. The V end was cut by 4 bases, the J end by 4 bases, with 17 bases between. Per germline, CDR1 SGDLS and CDR2 YYNGEE.

The chain joins TRBV7-9 to TRBJ1-2; D uncertain. Germline CDR1 and CDR2: SEHNR and FQNEAQ (reference sequence). The CDR3 is made up of 14 amino acids. V lost 3 bases to trimming and J lost 8 bases, with 16 bases between them. The DNA of the CDR3 is TGTGCCAGCAGCTTCCCGGACCCGGGCGTCGGCTACACCTTC. Translation: CASSFPDPGVGYTF.

The gene calls are TRBV6-5 and TRBJ2-1; D remains ambiguous. This CDR3 comprises 12 residues. The germline V gene has CDR1 MNHEY and CDR2 SVGAGI. V lost 4 bases and J lost 7, with 8 bases in between. This chain's CDR3 is CASSSSRNEQFF. CDR3 nucleotide sequence: TGTGCCAGCAGTTCATCCAGGAATGAGCAGTTCTTC.

This rearrangement joins TRBV27 to TRBJ2-7, with D perhaps TRBD1 or TRBD2 (6 bases each). The CDR3 has 15 amino acids. Germline V gives CDR1 MNHEY, CDR2 SMNVEV (reference sequence). V was clipped by 6 bases and J by 7 bases, with 22 bases between them. CDR3 amino acids: CASSPGWGARGEQYF. CDR3 nucleotides: TGTGCCAGCAGCCCCGGGTGGGGGGCGCGCGGAGAGCAGTACTTC.

The chain joins TRBV7-6 to TRBJ1-4; no definite D call. The CDR3 has 17 amino acids. Trimming took 1 base from V and 0 from J, leaving 12 bases between them. Germline V CDR1 and CDR2: SGHVS, FNYEAQ. For the CDR3, the DNA is TGTGCCAGCAGCTTAGGGGGATACGGTGCAACTAATGAAAAACTGTTTTTT. Translated: CASSLGGYGATNEKLFF.

The chain uses TRBV2 and TRBJ2-1; D might be TRBD1 or TRBD2, each matching 6 bases. The CDR3 sequence is 16 residues long. Germline V gene data show CDR1 as SNHLY and CDR2 as FYNNEI. Deletions cut 4 bases from V and 0 bases from J, with 13 bases between. CDR3 sequence reads: CASSAGRGASYNEQFF. CDR3 nucleotide sequence: TGTGCCAGCAGTGCGGGAAGGGGGGCCTCCTACAATGAGCAGTTCTTC.

There are a few counts of this clone. The genes are TRBV29-1 and TRBJ1-4; no definite D call. CDR1 and CDR2 (germline): SQVTM, ANQGSEA. The ends were cut back, 5 bases at V and 4 bases at J, with 8 bases in the middle. This CDR3 region has 12 residues. Here the CDR3 reads CSVPDYNEKLFF. The CDR3 nucleotides are TGCAGCGTTCCGGACTATAATGAAAAACTGTTTTTT.

The V and J genes are TRBV19 and TRBJ1-2; possible D gene TRBD1, 5 bases. CDR3 size: 13 residues. Trimming removed 3 bases from V and 7 bases from J, with 12 bases in between. Germline V CDR1 and CDR2: LNHDA, SQIVND (reference sequence). The DNA of the CDR3 is TGTGCCAGTAGTATGGAGGTTGGGACTGGCTACACCTTC. It yields the protein CASSMEVGTGYTF. The whole variable domain, filled in from reference TRBV19 and TRBJ1-2, reads DGGITQSPKYLFRKEGQNVTLSCEQNLNHDAMYWYRQDPGQGLRLIYYSQIVNDFQKGDIAEGYSVSREKKESFPLTVTSAQKNPTAFYLCASSMEVGTGYTFGSGTRLTVV.

V and J are TRBV27 and TRBJ1-2; a weak D match, TRBD1 (6 bases). The CDR3 is made up of 14 amino acids. CDR1 is MNHEY, CDR2 SMNVEV, per germline (reference sequence). The V end lost 6 bases, the J end lost 3 bases, and 14 bases lay between the germline ends. The CDR3 coding sequence is TGTGCCAGCAGGGCCCCCGGGACACACTATGGCTACACCTTC. It specifies CASRAPGTHYGYTF.

This chain uses TRBV5-6 with TRBJ1-2; D gene unclear. Trimming removed 2 bases at V and 4 bases at J, with 18 bases between. Germline assignment: CDR1 SGHDT and CDR2 YYEEEE. The CDR3 is 16 amino acids. The CDR3 DNA sequence: TGTGCCAGCAGCTTCGGAGAAAAAGTTTCTACCTATGGCTACACCTTC. Its translation: CASSFGEKVSTYGYTF.

V gene TRBV27 combines with J gene TRBJ1-1, with TRBD1 matching 7 bases. The CDR3 length is 12 residues. Germline V lookup: CDR1 MNHEY, CDR2 SMNVEV (reference sequence). V shed 6 bases and J 5 bases; nucleotides not matched to a gene: 3. The CDR3 sequence: CASSQGGTEAFF. The DNA of the CDR3 is TGTGCCAGCAGCCAGGGGGGAACTGAAGCTTTCTTT.

The chain is built from TRBV6-4 and TRBJ1-2; no firm D call. Trimming pared 3 bases from V and 2 bases from J, leaving 16 bases between. The germline CDR1 and CDR2 sequences are MRHNA and SNTAGT. CDR3 length: 16 amino acids. The CDR3, as DNA: TGTGCCAGCAGTGAAGAGTATTGGAATCAGAACTATGGCTACACCTTC. Amino acid sequence: CASSEEYWNQNYGYTF.

CDR3 DNA: TGTGCCAGCAGCTTGGTGGCTCTTATAAGGGATGGCTACACCTTC. It translates to CASSLVALIRDGYTF. This chain links TRBV5-6 with TRBJ1-2; D ambiguous. The V gene lost 0 bases and the J gene lost 6 bases, with 15 bases spanning the gap. CDR1 is SGHDT and CDR2 is YYEEEE in the germline V gene. The CDR3 spans 15 residues.

This sequence joins TRBV11-3 and TRBJ1-6, with a tentative D call TRBD1 (5 bases). The CDR3 consists of 16 residues. Trimming shortened V by 5 bases and J by 1 base, and 12 bases separated the two germline ends. The V gene's germline CDR1 is SGHNT and CDR2 YENEEA. This CDR3 is CASSLGRGSYNSPLHF. As DNA, the CDR3 is TGTGCCAGCAGCCTGGGGAGGGGATCCTATAATTCACCCCTCCACTTT.

This clone was seen once. The chain recombines TRBV9 with TRBJ2-5; 8 bases line up with TRBD2. The CDR3 sequence is 16 residues long. Germline V gene sequence: CDR1 SGDLS, CDR2 YYNGEE. V was pared by 4 bases and J by 5 bases, with 13 bases of the junction left unmatched. This CDR3 reads CASSSPGRGAWETQYF. The CDR3 DNA is TGTGCCAGCAGCTCCCCCGGGAGGGGGGCGTGGGAGACCCAGTACTTC.

The rearrangement uses TRBV19 and TRBJ1-5; no reliable D call. The CDR3 contains 16 residues. In germline, CDR1 is LNHDA, CDR2 SQIVND (reference sequence). Deletions cut 3 bases from V and 5 bases from J, with 17 bases between. CDR3 region: CASSIFLLARDQPQHF. The CDR3 DNA reads as TGTGCCAGTAGTATTTTCCTTCTCGCGAGAGATCAGCCCCAGCATTTT.

This sequence joins TRBV7-8 and TRBJ2-1, with D possibly TRBD1 on 5 matching bases. CDR1 and CDR2 (germline): SGHVS, FQNEAQ. The V and J ends lost 1 base and 5 bases respectively, with 12 bases between them. This CDR3 has 15 residues. The CDR3 DNA reads as TGTGCCAGCAGCTTAGAGATTGGGGCTAACAATGAGCAGTTCTTC. Translation: CASSLEIGANNEQFF. The full variable domain, its missing parts supplied by reference TRBV7-8 and TRBJ2-1, is GAGVSQSPRYKVAKRGQDVALRCDPISGHVSLFWYQQALGQGPEFLTYFQNEAQLDKSGLPSDRFFAERPEGSVSTLKIQRTQQEDSAVYLCASSLEIGANNEQFFGPGTRLTVL.

This chain connects TRBV4-1 to TRBJ2-1; D unresolved. Germline CDR1 reads MGHRA; CDR2 reads YSYEKL. The CDR3 sequence is 13 residues long. V shed 1 base and J shed 10 bases, with 11 bases lying between them. The CDR3 loop reads CASSQGPALEQFF. CDR3 DNA sequence: TGCGCCAGCAGCCAAGGGCCAGCACTGGAGCAGTTCTTC.

The V call is TRBV7-7, the J call TRBJ1-2; the match to TRBD1 covers 9 bases. CDR3 size: 13 residues. V dropped 8 bases and J dropped 4; count of bases not matched to a gene: 5. Germline assignment: CDR1 SSHAT and CDR2 FNYEAQ (reference sequence). CDR3 amino acids: CASGEDRGYGYTF. The CDR3 coding sequence is TGTGCCAGCGGCGAGGACAGGGGCTATGGCTACACCTTC.

The chain has TRBV20-1 and TRBJ2-1, with D uncertain. Germline CDR1 reads DFQATT; CDR2 reads SNEGSKA (reference sequence). V was clipped by 5 bases and J by 12 bases, with 14 bases between them. The CDR3 length is 11 residues. In DNA form, the CDR3 reads TGCAGTGCTTATCTCCCGCCTTGGCAGTTCTTC. Its translation: CSAYLPPWQFF.